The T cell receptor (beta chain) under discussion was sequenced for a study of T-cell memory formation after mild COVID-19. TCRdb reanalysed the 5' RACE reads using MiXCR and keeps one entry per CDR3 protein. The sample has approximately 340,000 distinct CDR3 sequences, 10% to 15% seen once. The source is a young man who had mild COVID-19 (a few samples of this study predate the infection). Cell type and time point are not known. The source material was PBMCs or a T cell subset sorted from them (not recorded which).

The CDR3 DNA follows: TGCGCCAGGTTTCCGGCCAGCGCTTTCTTT. It translates to CARFPASAFF. The chain uses TRBV5-1 and TRBJ1-1; no clear D. CDR3 length: 10 residues. CDR1 and CDR2 from the germline V gene are SGHRS and YFSETQ. V lost 8 bases and J 11 bases, leaving 13 bases between the germline ends.